Given below is one T cell receptor (beta chain) in context. This sample is part of a study of blood T cell repertoires in COVID-19. Study as a whole: Sources were T cells, B-cell-depleted T cells, or PBMCs; the material itself was cDNA or gDNA.

Original analysis: Scientists estimated how many nucleated cells there were by amplifying reference gene primers. The repertoire was sequenced with immunoSEQ multiplex PCR; TCRdb's copy has only in-frame clones and lacks some. Clone size and the V and J calls come from that table; the DNA yielded D and trimming. The sample has 150,000 to 200,000 clones; around 80% are singletons. The CDR3 sequence is 16 residues long. Germline CDR1 and CDR2: SGHRS and YFSETQ. V was clipped by 0 bases and J by 4 bases; unmatched bases: 8. Sequencing was carried out using peripheral blood. The V call is TRBV5-1, the J call TRBJ1-1; TRBD1 matches at 8 bases. The clonotype comes from a human donor in a cohort sampled during active COVID-19. The CDR3 nucleotides are TGCGCCAGCAGCTTGGCTTCAGGGGGCGCTTCCACTGAAGCTTTCTTT. This gives the protein CASSLASGGASTEAFF.